This T cell receptor (beta chain) emerged from a study of identical twins' blood T cells. Three pairs of healthy female monozygous twins were the donors. In its sample, this clonotype was seen many times. CDR1 and CDR2 from the germline V gene are LGHDT and YNNKEL (reference sequence). The J segment lost 7 bases and the V segment lost 1 base, leaving 13 bases of the junction unmatched. The CDR3 has 18 residues. A previously described protocol, modified, built RNA-based TCR cDNA libraries. TCRdb processed the 5' RACE reads anew with MiXCR; each CDR3 protein has one entry. The sample yields 350,000 to 400,000 distinct CDR3 sequences, roughly 27% seen once.

The TCR originated in a woman aged 18-50 years in good health. Sequences were obtained from PBMCs. This chain connects TRBV3-1 to TRBJ1-4; 9 bases are shared with TRBD1. CDR3 sequence: CASSQGQPSGTGIEKLFF. DNA for the CDR3: TGTGCCAGCAGCCAAGGCCAGCCCTCCGGGACAGGGATTGAAAAACTGTTTTTT.